Shown below are 21 T cell receptor beta chains from a single sample sequenced in a study of cytomegalovirus exposure and HLA in healthy donors. With 60 Vbeta and 13 Jbeta primers, the PCR was carried out. The repertoire was sequenced with immunoSEQ multiplex PCR; TCRdb's copy has only in-frame clones and lacks some. The sample includes 150,000 to 200,000 clones, around three quarters of them seen just once. Sequenced material: PBMCs. The receptors here all came from a woman aged 25 to 39 in good health and CMV-seropositive.

The rearrangement uses TRBV4-3 and TRBJ2-3; 7 bases are shared with TRBD2. With 1 base clipped from V and 6 bases from J, the junction kept 16 bases outside the gene matches. The V gene's germline CDR1 is LGHNA and CDR2 YSLEER. This CDR3 comprises 18 residues. The CDR3 here is CASSQGKSGGGYSDTQYF. The CDR3 region has the DNA TGCGCCAGCAGCCAAGGAAAGTCGGGAGGTGGATACAGTGATACGCAGTATTTT.

The J gene is TRBJ1-3, the V gene TRBV7-2; D not certain. The V end was cut by 5 bases, the J end by 4 bases, with 18 bases between. The CDR3 consists of 16 residues. Germline V gene data show CDR1 as SGHTA and CDR2 as FQGNSA. For the CDR3, the DNA is TGTGCCAGCAGCCCAGATGGAGGGCTTCCCGGAAACACCATATATTTT. Its translation: CASSPDGGLPGNTIYF. The whole variable domain, filled in from reference TRBV7-2 and TRBJ1-3, reads GAGVSQSPSNKVTEKGKDVELRCDPISGHTALYWYRQSLGQGLEFLIYFQGNSAPDKSGLPSDRFSAERTGGSVSTLTIQRTQQEDSAVYLCASSPDGGLPGNTIYFGEGSWLTVV.

The chain joins TRBV27 to TRBJ2-3; tentatively, D is TRBD2 (6 bases). The CDR3 contains 16 residues. Trimming removed 0 bases at V and 10 bases at J, with 20 bases between. Germline V gene lookup returns CDR1 MNHEY and CDR2 SMNVEV (reference sequence). In DNA form, the CDR3 reads TGTGCCAGCAGTTTATCGACGGGGACTGTTAGTAGCGCGCAGTATTTT. Amino acid sequence: CASSLSTGTVSSAQYF.

This clone has more than one count but fewer than ten. J is TRBJ2-7 and V is TRBV4-1; no clear D. V lost 3 bases, J lost 3 bases, and 9 bases lay in between. Germline CDR1 reads MGHRA; CDR2 reads YSYEKL. The length of the CDR3 is 13 residues. The chain's CDR3 is CASSQRIHYEQYF. Here the CDR3 DNA reads TGCGCCAGCAGCCAGCGGATACACTACGAGCAGTACTTC.

CDR3 loop: CASSLRLAGYNEQFF. The CDR3 nucleotides read TGCGCCAGCAGCTTAAGACTAGCGGGGTACAATGAGCAGTTCTTC. The J gene is TRBJ2-1, the V gene TRBV5-1; 11 nucleotides agree with TRBD2. The ends lost 2 bases at V and 4 bases at J; junction bases unmatched: 2. The CDR3 extends over 15 amino acids. From germline, CDR1 is SGHRS and CDR2 YFSETQ.

This clone was observed a single time. The rearrangement links TRBV5-1 to TRBJ1-6; no definite D call. Trimming shortened V by 0 bases and J by 12 bases, and 10 bases separated the two germline ends. The CDR3 has 13 residues. CDR1 is SGHRS, CDR2 YFSETQ, per germline. CDR3 DNA sequence: TGCGCCAGCAGCTTGGGGGTTCGAGGACCCCTCCACTTT. This encodes CASSLGVRGPLHF.

This chain connects TRBV29-1 to TRBJ2-7; D remains ambiguous. Germline V CDR1 and CDR2: SQVTM, ANQGSEA. CDR3 length: 11 amino acids. V was pared by 0 bases and J by 9 bases, with 9 bases between. The DNA for the CDR3 is TGCAGCGTTGAAGATCAGGTTGGGCAGTACTTC. It codes for CSVEDQVGQYF.

This clone was counted a single time. J is TRBJ2-7 and V is TRBV25-1; D is perhaps TRBD1 (6 bases). The ends were cut back, 3 bases at V and 2 bases at J, with 11 bases in the middle. The CDR3 is 14 residues long. CDR1 and CDR2 from the germline V gene are MGHDK and SYGVNS. As DNA, the CDR3 is TGTGCCAGCAGTGATAACAGGGTCCCCTACGAGCAGTACTTC. It encodes CASSDNRVPYEQYF.

This clone was detected only a few times. The chain recombines TRBV7-6 with TRBJ1-1; D is unresolved. From germline, CDR1 is SGHVS and CDR2 FNYEAQ. V was cut by 1 base and J by 0 bases, with 9 bases left in between. The CDR3 extends over 15 amino acids. CDR3 amino acids: CASSLVSGVNTEAFF. The DNA for the CDR3 is TGTGCCAGCAGCTTAGTGTCCGGGGTGAACACTGAAGCTTTCTTT.

This clone was detected only once. The V gene is TRBV13, the J gene TRBJ2-7; a weak D match, TRBD2 (6 bases). Trimming removed 5 bases at V and 6 bases at J, with 14 bases between. The CDR3 extends over 13 amino acids. Germline loops: CDR1 PRHDT, CDR2 FYEKMQ (reference sequence). In nucleotides, the CDR3 is TGTGCCAGCAGCCCTCCCTTCGGGAGCGAGCAGTACTTC. Translated, it gives CASSPPFGSEQYF. The variable domain in full, with the rest retrieved from reference TRBV13 and TRBJ2-7, is AAGVIQSPRHLIKEKRETATLKCYPIPRHDTVYWYQQGPGQDPQFLISFYEKMQSDKGSIPDRFSAQQFSDYHSELNMSSLELGDSALYFCASSPPFGSEQYFGPGTRLTVT.

A few counts support this clone. The V call is TRBV9, the J call TRBJ1-1; TRBD1 aligns across 8 bases. Trimming at V came to 0 bases and at J to 3 bases, leaving 7 bases not matched to a gene. CDR1 is SGDLS and CDR2 is YYNGEE in the germline V gene. The CDR3 has 16 residues. The CDR3 DNA reads TGTGCCAGCAGCGTAGCTCCCAGGGGGCAGGACACTGAAGCTTTCTTT. This gives the protein CASSVAPRGQDTEAFF.

The chain is built from TRBV9 and TRBJ2-1; 14 bases line up with TRBD2. Trimming at V came to 2 bases and at J to 0 bases, leaving 4 bases not matched to a gene. The germline V gene has CDR1 SGDLS and CDR2 YYNGEE. The CDR3 spans 18 residues. The CDR3 sequence: CASSVGTSGRGSYNEQFF. CDR3 sequence (DNA): TGTGCCAGCAGCGTGGGGACTAGCGGGAGAGGCTCCTACAATGAGCAGTTCTTC.

J is TRBJ2-7 and V is TRBV5-4; unclear D gene. The V end lost 0 bases, the J end lost 5 bases, and 12 bases lay between the germline ends. The germline V gene encodes CDR1 SGHNT and CDR2 YYREEE (reference sequence). This CDR3 comprises 14 residues. The CDR3 spells CASSLGLEDDEQYF. In nucleotides, the CDR3 is TGTGCCAGCAGCTTGGGCCTAGAAGACGACGAGCAGTACTTC.

V and J are TRBV5-1 and TRBJ1-4; D call uncertain. This CDR3 has 12 residues. Germline CDR1 reads SGHRS; CDR2 reads YFSETQ. The V gene lost 9 bases and the J gene lost 7 bases, with 13 bases spanning the gap. CDR3 nucleotides: TGCGCCACGGGTCTGCCGATTGAAAAACTGTTTTTT. Translating gives CATGLPIEKLFF.

The rearrangement uses TRBV5-6 and TRBJ2-6; 9 bases line up with TRBD1. There are 18 residues in the CDR3. V lost 7 bases to trimming and J lost 0 bases; unmatched junction nucleotides: 11. Looked up from germline, CDR1 is SGHDT and CDR2 is YYEEEE. The CDR3 DNA reads TGTGCCAGCTTCACAGGGGGCAGGAGATACTCTGGGGCCAACGTCCTGACTTTC. The encoded protein is CASFTGGRRYSGANVLTF.

The V call is TRBV30, the J call TRBJ1-2; D call uncertain. The CDR3 is 12 amino acids. Germline V gene lookup returns CDR1 GTSNPN and CDR2 SVGIG (reference sequence). Between the trimmed V and J ends, which lost 1 base and 4 bases, there was a span of 7 bases. The CDR3 here is CAWSAGSYGYTF. The CDR3 DNA reads as TGTGCCTGGAGTGCGGGGTCCTATGGCTACACCTTC. The full variable domain, with the rest looked up from reference TRBV30 and TRBJ1-2, is SQTIHQWPATLVQPVGSPLSLECTVEGTSNPNLYWYRQAAGRGLQLLFYSVGIGQISSEVPQNLSASRPQDRQFILSSKKLLLSDSGFYLCAWSAGSYGYTFGSGTRLTVV.

This clone was picked up a small number of times. V and J are TRBV4-1 and TRBJ2-5; D possibly corresponds to TRBD1 (5 bases). This CDR3 comprises 15 residues. Germline V gives CDR1 MGHRA, CDR2 YSYEKL. Between the trimmed V and J ends, which lost 1 base and 6 bases, there was a span of 15 bases. The CDR3 sequence is CASSQASAGPKTQYF. CDR3 DNA: TGCGCCAGCAGCCAAGCCTCGGCAGGGCCCAAGACCCAGTACTTC.

Turning to this clone: This specimen includes other DNA sequences encoding the same CDR3. This sequence joins TRBV15 and TRBJ1-5; TRBD1 agrees at 10 bases. Germline V gives CDR1 LNHNV, CDR2 YYDKDF (reference sequence). Trimming took 3 bases from V and 7 from J; bases not matched to a gene: 3. The CDR3 has 14 amino acids. This chain's CDR3 is CATSRTGGEQPQHF. In DNA, the CDR3 is TGTGCCACCAGCAGGACAGGGGGCGAGCAGCCCCAGCATTTT.

The chain combines TRBV5-1 with TRBJ1-1; TRBD1 aligns across 7 bases. The CDR3 extends over 15 amino acids. V lost 1 base, J lost 1 base, and 4 bases stayed unmatched. CDR1 is SGHRS and CDR2 is YFSETQ in the germline V gene. The CDR3 region is CASSLLTGRNTEAFF. As DNA, the CDR3 is TGCGCCAGCAGCTTGTTGACAGGGAGGAACACTGAAGCTTTCTTT.

The chain recombines TRBV7-9 with TRBJ2-7, with D maybe TRBD1 (6 bases). Trimming cost V 5 bases and J 2 bases, with 10 bases left between them. Germline V gene data show CDR1 as SEHNR and CDR2 as FQNEAQ (reference sequence). The CDR3 has 13 residues. CDR3: CASSNRATYEQYF. The CDR3 bases are TGTGCCAGCAGCAACAGGGCAACCTACGAGCAGTACTTC.

CDR3 sequence: CASRDRVNIQYF. CDR3 nucleotide sequence: TGTGCCAGCAGGGACAGGGTTAACATTCAGTACTTC. The J gene is TRBJ2-4, the V gene TRBV6-5, with TRBD1 matching over 8 bases. V was clipped by 6 bases and J by 7 bases; unmatched bases: 2. This CDR3 region has 12 residues. CDR1 is MNHEY, CDR2 SVGAGI, per germline.